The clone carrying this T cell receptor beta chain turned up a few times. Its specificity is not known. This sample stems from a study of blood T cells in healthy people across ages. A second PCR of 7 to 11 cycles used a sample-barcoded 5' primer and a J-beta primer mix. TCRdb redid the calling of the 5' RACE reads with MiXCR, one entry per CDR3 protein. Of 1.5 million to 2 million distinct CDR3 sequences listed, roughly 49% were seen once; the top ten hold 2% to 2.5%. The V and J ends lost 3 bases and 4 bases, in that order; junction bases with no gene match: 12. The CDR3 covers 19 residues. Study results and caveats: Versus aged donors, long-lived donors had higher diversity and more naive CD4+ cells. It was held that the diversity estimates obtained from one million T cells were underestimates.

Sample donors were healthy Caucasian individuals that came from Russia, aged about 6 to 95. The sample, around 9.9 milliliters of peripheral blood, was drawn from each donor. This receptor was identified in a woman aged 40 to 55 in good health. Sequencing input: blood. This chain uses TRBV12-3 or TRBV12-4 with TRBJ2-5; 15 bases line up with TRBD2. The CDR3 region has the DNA TGTGCCAGCAGTTTTGGGGTAGGACTAGCGGGGGGGCCCGGAGAGACCCAGTACTTC. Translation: CASSFGVGLAGGPGETQYF.